These 32 T cell receptor beta chains were all obtained from the same sample, sequenced in a study of blood T cell repertoires in COVID-19 (dated by TCRdb to 2020 to 2021). Library preparation used the immunoSEQ multiplex PCR assay. In TCRdb, the immuneACCESS table is reduced to in-frame sequences with V and J assigned. These tables do not hold every clone; where another copy was compared, an unresolved V gene accounts for under half, and the others remain unexplained. In all, the sample holds approximately 250,000 clones, and approximately 89% of those were seen once. The ten largest clones take up around 9.6% of the sample. Specimen: peripheral blood. The receptors come from a woman in her 70s with COVID-19, enrolled during active disease.

J is TRBJ1-2 and V is TRBV6-2 or TRBV6-3, with D hard to call. Germline loops: CDR1 MNHEY, CDR2 SVGEGT. The CDR3 runs 13 residues. The germline V and J ends were trimmed by 2 bases and 4 bases, with 8 bases remaining between them. This CDR3 reads CASSYKQVYGYTF. The DNA of the CDR3 is TGTGCCAGCAGTTACAAGCAGGTCTATGGCTACACCTTC.

The chain joins TRBV28 to TRBJ1-2, with D possibly being TRBD1 (5 bases). V was cut by 3 bases and J by 2 bases, with 10 bases left in between. CDR1 and CDR2 (germline): MDHEN, SYDVKM. The CDR3 spans 14 residues. DNA for the CDR3: TGTGCCAGCAGTTTGGGGCAGAACAACTATGGCTACACCTTC. Protein product: CASSLGQNNYGYTF.

This sequence joins TRBV2 and TRBJ2-3; D is possibly TRBD1 (5 bases). Germline V gene sequence: CDR1 SNHLY, CDR2 FYNNEI. The CDR3 loop spans 14 amino acids. The germline V and J ends were trimmed by 7 bases and 4 bases, with 15 bases remaining between them. CDR3 amino acids: CASKLQAAADTQYF. CDR3 sequence (DNA): TGTGCCAGCAAGCTACAGGCCGCCGCAGATACGCAGTATTTT. The full variable domain, completed using reference TRBV2 and TRBJ2-3, is EPEVTQTPSHQVTQMGQEVILRCVPISNHLYFYWYRQILGQKVEFLVSFYNNEISEKSEIFDDQFSVERPDGSNFTLKIRSTKLEDSAMYFCASKLQAAADTQYFGPGTRLTVL.

The V and J genes are TRBV7-2 and TRBJ1-2, with D hard to call. With 2 bases removed from V and 3 bases from J, the gap between germline ends came to 10 bases. This CDR3 is built from 14 residues. The germline V gene has CDR1 SGHTA and CDR2 FQGNSA. DNA of the CDR3: TGTGCCAGCAGCTTACCAGGATCCTACTATGGCTACACCTTC. It is translated as CASSLPGSYYGYTF.

This chain links TRBV5-1 with TRBJ2-1, with 14 bases fitting TRBD2. Trimming took 4 bases from V and 10 from J; bases not matched to a gene: 10. CDR1 is SGHRS and CDR2 is YFSETQ in the germline V gene. The CDR3 runs to 16 residues. CDR3 DNA sequence: TGCGCCAGCAGCCCGGGGGGACTAGCGGGAGAACGGGAGCAGTTCTTC. Its protein product is CASSPGGLAGEREQFF. The variable domain in full, completed from reference TRBV5-1 and TRBJ2-1, reads KAGVTQTPRYLIKTRGQQVTLSCSPISGHRSVSWYQQTPGQGLQFLFEYFSETQRNKGNFPGRFSGRQFSNSRSEMNVSTLELGDSALYLCASSPGGLAGEREQFFGPGTRLTVL.

This clone was recorded once. The genes are TRBV29-1 and TRBJ1-2; D is perhaps TRBD1 (6 bases). Per germline, CDR1 SQVTM and CDR2 ANQGSEA. The CDR3 has 13 residues. V lost 6 bases and J 5 bases, leaving 16 bases between the germline ends. DNA for the CDR3: TGCAGCGTCCCCCGGGACAACATGTATGGCTACACCTTC. Translating it yields CSVPRDNMYGYTF.

This clone showed up just a few times. The rearrangement links TRBV28 to TRBJ1-2, with D possibly being TRBD1 (6 bases). V was cut by 3 bases and J by 2 bases, with 10 bases left in between. This CDR3 spans 14 amino acids. In germline, CDR1 is MDHEN, CDR2 SYDVKM. CDR3 residues: CASSFGQGNYGYTF. For the CDR3, the DNA is TGTGCCAGCAGTTTCGGCCAGGGGAACTATGGCTACACCTTC.

The genes are TRBV7-3 and TRBJ2-2; 11 bases align to TRBD2. This CDR3 comprises 16 residues. The germline CDR1 and CDR2 sequences are SGHTA and FQGTGA. V was clipped by 3 bases and J by 1 base; unmatched bases: 1. The CDR3 DNA sequence: TGTGCCAGCAGCTTTCTAGCGGGAGGGAACACCGGGGAGCTGTTTTTT. Translating gives CASSFLAGGNTGELFF.

The V call is TRBV5-1, the J call TRBJ1-1; TRBD1 aligns across 9 bases. V lost 3 bases and J lost 5; bases outside the gene matches: 5. Germline V gives CDR1 SGHRS, CDR2 YFSETQ. The CDR3 consists of 14 residues. In DNA form, the CDR3 reads TGCGCCAGCAGCTACGGGACAGGGAGAACTGAAGCTTTCTTT. Amino acids: CASSYGTGRTEAFF.

The genes are TRBV7-3 and TRBJ1-2; D gene uncertain. From germline, CDR1 is SGHTA and CDR2 FQGTGA. Trimming removed 2 bases from V and 5 bases from J, with 9 bases in between. This CDR3 spans 13 amino acids. This CDR3 reads CASSLPGEYGYTF. The CDR3 nucleotides read TGTGCCAGCAGCTTACCCGGGGAGTATGGCTACACCTTC.

This chain joins TRBV7-9 and TRBJ2-1, with 11 bases fitting TRBD2. Germline V CDR1 and CDR2: SEHNR, FQNEAQ (reference sequence). CDR3 length: 17 residues. Unmatched junction bases numbered 14, after V lost 5 bases and J lost 8 bases. CDR3 bases: TGTGCCAGCAGCCTAACCGTAGCGGGAGGGCCGATTGATGAGCAGTTCTTC. It yields the protein CASSLTVAGGPIDEQFF.

The chain combines TRBV2 with TRBJ2-5, with D tentatively TRBD2 (5 bases). The germline V gene has CDR1 SNHLY and CDR2 FYNNEI. The length of the CDR3 is 13 residues. V gave up 7 bases and J gave up 5 bases, with 14 bases separating them. The CDR3 reads CASNGLAWETQYF. As DNA, the CDR3 is TGTGCCAGCAACGGACTCGCCTGGGAGACCCAGTACTTC.

The chain is built from TRBV5-1 and TRBJ1-6; perhaps TRBD1 as D (5 bases). The V gene's germline CDR1 is SGHRS and CDR2 YFSETQ. The CDR3 totals 17 residues. The germline V and J ends were trimmed by 4 bases and 8 bases, with 22 bases remaining between them. In DNA form, the CDR3 reads TGCGCCAGCAGCCTACCCCCTTTCGGGGGGTCGGATTCACCCCTCCACTTT. It specifies CASSLPPFGGSDSPLHF.

The genes are TRBV19 and TRBJ1-3; D is possibly TRBD1 (5 bases). The CDR3 has 15 amino acids. V was shortened by 2 bases and J by 0 bases, with 8 bases between the two germline ends. CDR1 and CDR2 from the germline V gene are LNHDA and SQIVND (reference sequence). In DNA form, the CDR3 reads TGTGCCAGTAGTATACAGGGCACCTCTGGAAACACCATATATTTT. Encoded protein: CASSIQGTSGNTIYF.

The genes are TRBV30 and TRBJ1-2; TRBD1 is a possible D gene (6 bases). V was trimmed by 1 base and J by 10 bases, leaving 16 bases between them. Germline V gives CDR1 GTSNPN, CDR2 SVGIG (reference sequence). This CDR3 is built from 13 residues. The CDR3 here is CAWSALQGLVYTF. Here the CDR3 DNA reads TGTGCCTGGAGTGCCTTACAGGGATTGGTCTACACCTTC.

This chain links TRBV11-3 with TRBJ2-3; TRBD1 is a possible D gene (6 bases). The CDR3 contains 15 residues. Trimming left V 5 bases short and J 0 bases short, with 12 bases between. CDR1 and CDR2 from the germline V gene are SGHNT and YENEEA. DNA of the CDR3: TGTGCCAGCAGCCCGACAGGCCCTAGCACAGATACGCAGTATTTT. Amino acid sequence: CASSPTGPSTDTQYF.

The V call is TRBV9, the J call TRBJ2-5; tentative D call: TRBD2 (5 bases). This CDR3 is built from 15 residues. Germline V gene sequence: CDR1 SGDLS, CDR2 YYNGEE. Trimming left V 4 bases short and J 5 bases short, with 18 bases between. CDR3 sequence reads: CASSLSGLGGETQYF. In nucleotides, the CDR3 is TGTGCCAGCAGCCTAAGCGGTCTAGGCGGGGAGACCCAGTACTTC. The whole variable domain, remainder taken from reference TRBV9 and TRBJ2-5, is DSGVTQTPKHLITATGQRVTLRCSPRSGDLSVYWYQQSLDQGLQFLIQYYNGEERAKGNILERFSAQQFPDLHSELNLSSLELGDSALYFCASSLSGLGGETQYFGPGTRLLVL.

V gene TRBV18 combines with J gene TRBJ1-5; 11 bases align to TRBD1. Germline V CDR1 and CDR2: KGHSH, LQKENI. CDR3 length: 15 amino acids. Losses at the gene ends were 3 bases for V and 7 bases for J; bases not matched to a gene: 5. DNA for the CDR3: TGTGCCAGCTCACCGGGACAGGGGGGTGAGCAGCCCCAGCATTTT. Its protein product is CASSPGQGGEQPQHF.

The CDR3 spells CASSPLQGYGYTF. The CDR3 DNA reads TGTGCCAGCAGCCCCCTGCAGGGGTATGGCTACACCTTC. The chain couples TRBV3-1 (or the pseudogene TRBV3-2) to TRBJ1-2, with TRBD1 as a possible D gene (6 bases). This CDR3 region has 13 residues. Trimming shortened V by 4 bases and J by 5 bases, and 11 bases separated the two germline ends. CDR1 and CDR2 (germline): LGHDT, YNNKEL (reference sequence).

This sequence joins TRBV24-1 and TRBJ2-3, with 11 bases fitting TRBD1. The CDR3 totals 16 residues. J lost 4 bases, V lost 1 base, and 3 bases had no gene match. Germline CDR1 is KGHDR and CDR2 is SFDVKD. The CDR3 protein is CATSDFGQGAADTQYF. The CDR3 DNA reads as TGTGCCACCAGTGATTTTGGACAGGGGGCGGCAGATACGCAGTATTTT.

This clone was seen once. The chain carries TRBV28 and TRBJ2-4; perhaps TRBD1 as D (6 bases). Trimming removed 3 bases from V and 3 bases from J, with 24 bases in between. Germline-derived CDR1 and CDR2 are MDHEN and SYDVKM. CDR3 length equals 19 residues. CDR3 protein: CASSFQPLYRQADKNIQYF. The CDR3, as DNA: TGTGCCAGCAGTTTCCAACCCCTATACAGACAGGCTGACAAAAACATTCAGTACTTC. Full variable domain (remainder filled in from reference TRBV28 and TRBJ2-4): DVKVTQSSRYLVKRTGEKVFLECVQDMDHENMFWYRQDPGLGLRLIYFSYDVKMKEKGDIPEGYSVSREKKERFSLILESASTNQTSMYLCASSFQPLYRQADKNIQYFGAGTRLSVL.

This chain connects TRBV7-6 to TRBJ2-7; D is perhaps TRBD1 (6 bases). Germline loops: CDR1 SGHVS, CDR2 FNYEAQ. The CDR3 loop spans 15 amino acids. The ends were cut back, 2 bases at V and 5 bases at J, with 16 bases in the middle. The CDR3 DNA is TGTGCCAGCAGCTTATCCTCAGGGGTAATAAACGAGCAGTACTTC. It specifies CASSLSSGVINEQYF. Full variable domain (outside the CDR3, taken from reference TRBV7-6 and TRBJ2-7): GAGVSQSPRYKVTKRGQDVALRCDPISGHVSLYWYRQALGQGPEFLTYFNYEAQQDKSGLPNDRFSAERPEGSISTLTIQRTEQRDSAMYRCASSLSSGVINEQYFGPGTRLTVT.

This clone was seen more than once but under ten times. The chain links TRBV2 to TRBJ2-3; 9 bases are shared with TRBD2. V trimming: 5 bases; J trimming: 5 bases; junction bases outside the gene matches: 2. This CDR3 region has 13 residues. Germline V gene data show CDR1 as SNHLY and CDR2 as FYNNEI. The CDR3 nucleotides read TGTGCCAGCAGTACTAGCGGGTTAGATACGCAGTATTTT. This encodes CASSTSGLDTQYF.

With regard to this clone: One end of the junction does not line up with germline, which may come from a read error. The chain employs TRBV6-5 and TRBJ1-1; D gene uncertain. CDR3 length: 12 amino acids. CDR1 is MNHEY and CDR2 is SVGAGI in the germline V gene. The CDR3 region is CASGELNTEVFF. The CDR3 DNA reads as TGTGCCAGCGGAGAATTGAACACTGAAGTTTTCTTT.

The rearrangement uses TRBV5-8 and TRBJ2-2; the D gene is possibly TRBD2 (5 bases). The CDR3 length is 15 residues. Trimming removed 0 bases at V and 2 bases at J, with 8 bases between. CDR1 and CDR2 from the germline V gene are SGHTS and YDEGEE. CDR3 region: CASSLGLKNTGELFF. The CDR3 bases are TGTGCCAGCAGCTTGGGACTAAAAAACACCGGGGAGCTGTTTTTT.

The J gene is TRBJ1-5, the V gene TRBV6-5; D is ambiguous. The CDR3 is 14 amino acids. Germline CDR1 and CDR2: MNHEY and SVGAGI. Trimming removed 8 bases from V and 4 bases from J, with 15 bases in between. The CDR3 region is CASAPVGLNQPQHF. The CDR3 DNA reads TGTGCCAGCGCCCCTGTAGGACTAAATCAGCCCCAGCATTTT.

CDR3 DNA sequence: TGCGCCAGCCGAACCCGGGGGGATTATAATTCACCCCTCCACTTT. It yields the protein CASRTRGDYNSPLHF. V gene TRBV4-1 combines with J gene TRBJ1-6; perhaps TRBD1 as D (5 bases). Germline assignment: CDR1 MGHRA and CDR2 YSYEKL. V shed 8 bases and J shed 4 bases, with 15 bases lying between them. CDR3 length: 15 residues.

The chain is built from TRBV7-2 and TRBJ2-1; 8 bases are a match to TRBD1. Germline CDR1 is SGHTA and CDR2 is FQGNSA. The CDR3 runs to 15 residues. V shed 5 bases and J 14 bases; nucleotides not matched to a gene: 17. CDR3 protein: CASSVDRTGSYFKFF. In DNA form, the CDR3 reads TGTGCCAGCAGCGTAGATAGGACAGGGTCGTACTTTAAGTTCTTC.

The chain recombines TRBV9 with TRBJ2-7; a weak D match, TRBD2 (5 bases). This CDR3 is 15 amino acids long. From germline, CDR1 is SGDLS and CDR2 YYNGEE. Trimming pared 0 bases from V and 2 bases from J, leaving 12 bases between. Here the CDR3 reads CASSVEPLAPYEQYF. The CDR3 coding sequence is TGTGCCAGCAGCGTAGAACCCCTAGCCCCCTACGAGCAGTACTTC.

The rearrangement joins TRBV7-3 to TRBJ1-5; a weak D match, TRBD1 (5 bases). CDR1 SGHTA and CDR2 FQGTGA come from the germline V gene. The CDR3 covers 15 residues. Trimming shortened V by 7 bases and J by 0 bases, and 13 bases separated the two germline ends. The CDR3 DNA reads as TGTGCCAGCACCTCGGGGGGGATTAGCAATCAGCCCCAGCATTTT. It is translated as CASTSGGISNQPQHF.

A note on this clone: A read error may account for a junction end that differs from germline. The chain is built from TRBV7-2 and TRBJ1-1, with D maybe TRBD1 (6 bases). In germline, CDR1 is SGHTA, CDR2 FQGNSA. This CDR3 has 14 residues. The CDR3: CASSLGGVGTEAFF. CDR3 nucleotides: TGTGCCAGCAGTTTAGGGGGGGTAGGGACTGAAGCTTTCTTT.

This clone came up once. This chain joins TRBV7-2 and TRBJ2-1, with a tentative D call TRBD2 (6 bases). Germline V gives CDR1 SGHTA, CDR2 FQGNSA. This CDR3 is built from 9 residues. V was shortened by 11 bases and J by 9 bases, with 8 bases between the two germline ends. The CDR3 nucleotides are TGTGCCGTCGGGGGTGAGCAGTTCTTC. It yields the protein CAVGGEQFF.